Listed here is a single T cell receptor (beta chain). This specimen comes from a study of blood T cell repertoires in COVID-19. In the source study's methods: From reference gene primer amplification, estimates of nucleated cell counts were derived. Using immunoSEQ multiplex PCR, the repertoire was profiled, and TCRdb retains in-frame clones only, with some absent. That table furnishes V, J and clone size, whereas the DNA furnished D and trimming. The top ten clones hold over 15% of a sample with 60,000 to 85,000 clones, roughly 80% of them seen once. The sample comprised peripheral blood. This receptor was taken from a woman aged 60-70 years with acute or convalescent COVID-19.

CDR3 sequence (DNA): TGTGCCAGCAGCGTAGGAGAGGGTATCATCCAGCCCCAGCATTTT. Protein sequence: CASSVGEGIIQPQHF. The chain joins TRBV9 to TRBJ1-5, with D hard to call. This CDR3 comprises 15 residues. Trimming pared 0 bases from V and 7 bases from J, leaving 14 bases between. Germline CDR1 SGDLS, CDR2 YYNGEE.